The clone carrying this T cell receptor beta chain was detected only a few times. Antigen unknown. Single viable CD3+CD4+CD8-CD45RO+ cells were sorted as the memory CD4+ T cells. CD4+ T cells were isolated by positive magnetic selection. The entry originates in a study of memory CD4+ T cells and cytomegalovirus serostatus. Study-level information: Healthy Belgian adult donors included about nine CMV-positive and 24 CMV-negative people.

Overall study findings and caveats: Repertoires predicted CMV serostatus with median bootstrapped AUC of approximately 0.95. Of under 200 reported CMV TCRbeta sequences, 67 were found in memory CD4+ repertoires.

Libraries were prepared by immunoSEQ multiplex PCR; TCRdb keeps only in-frame clonotypes and omits some of them. The repertoire includes under 55,000 clones, just under 80% of them detected once, and approximately 0.7% sits in the top ten. The CDR3 runs 17 residues. CDR1 LGHNA and CDR2 YNFKEQ come from the germline V gene. The trim removed 4 bases at V and 1 base at J, leaving 8 bases unmatched. The sample was memory CD4+ T cells from blood. The chain is built from TRBV4-2 and TRBJ2-2; 8 bases agree with TRBD2. This receptor was obtained from an adult in good health and CMV-seronegative. The DNA of the CDR3 is TGTGCCAGCAGCCTTTGGTTGACTAGCGAGAACACCGGGGAGCTGTTTTTT. As protein: CASSLWLTSENTGELFF.